One and the same sample provided the 14 T cell receptor beta chains below, sequenced in a study of CD8+CD57+ T cells in acquired aplastic anemia. Profiling of TCR beta VDJ combinations and CDR3 sequences used genomic DNA as template. TCRdb used MiXCR to reprocess the reads, holding one entry per CDR3 protein. The sample shows a few hundred thousand distinct CDR3 sequences, around 60% of them seen only once. The material sequenced was sorted CD4+, CD8+, or CD8+CD57+ T cells (not recorded which) from PBMCs. All receptors come from a human donor with severe aplastic anemia or a healthy control (not recorded which).

There are a few counts of this clonotype. This chain joins TRBV9 and TRBJ2-5, with 7 bases identical to TRBD2. This CDR3 region has 15 residues. Germline assignment: CDR1 SGDLS and CDR2 YYNGEE. V dropped 3 bases and J dropped 3; count of bases not matched to a gene: 8. The chain's CDR3 is CASSGGLGSEETQYF. CDR3 sequence (DNA): TGTGCCAGCAGCGGTGGACTAGGATCGGAAGAGACCCAGTACTTC. The variable domain in full, completed from reference TRBV9 and TRBJ2-5, reads DSGVTQTPKHLITATGQRVTLRCSPRSGDLSVYWYQQSLDQGLQFLIQYYNGEERAKGNILERFSAQQFPDLHSELNLSSLELGDSALYFCASSGGLGSEETQYFGPGTRLLVL.

The chain uses TRBV5-1 and TRBJ2-5; 7 bases are shared with TRBD2. The V gene end was trimmed by 1 base and the J gene end by 2 bases; junction bases not matched to a gene: 8. This CDR3 comprises 16 residues. Germline V gene data show CDR1 as SGHRS and CDR2 as YFSETQ. DNA for the CDR3: TGCGCCAGCAGCTTGCATCCCCTAGCGGAGCAAGAGACCCAGTACTTC. This gives the protein CASSLHPLAEQETQYF.

This clonotype was recorded many times. This chain links TRBV6-1 with TRBJ2-5; D remains ambiguous. Germline lookup yields CDR1 MNHNS and CDR2 SASEGT. Trimming took off 4 bases at V and 0 bases at J, with 18 bases between the two ends. This CDR3 contains 17 residues. In nucleotides, the CDR3 is TGTGCCAGCAGTGTTTCTTCTCCCCTGAGGTACCAAGAGACCCAGTACTTC. Encoded protein: CASSVSSPLRYQETQYF.

This clonotype appeared a single time. Mismatch with germline at one junction end may stem from a read error. This chain links TRBV7-8 with TRBJ2-1; D might be TRBD2 (5 bases). Germline CDR1 reads SGHVS; CDR2 reads FQNEAQ. CDR3 length: 12 amino acids. CDR3 nucleotide sequence: TGTGTCAGCAGCGAGGAGGTTGCTGGGCAGTTCTTC. Translated, it gives CVSSEEVAGQFF.

The chain carries TRBV19 and TRBJ2-3; 10 nucleotides align to TRBD2. Germline assignment: CDR1 LNHDA and CDR2 SQIVND (reference sequence). The CDR3 is made up of 16 amino acids. V gave up 3 bases and J gave up 1 base; unmatched junction bases: 4. CDR3 nucleotide sequence: TGTGCCAGTAGTATCCCCGGGACTAGCGGCACAGATACGCAGTATTTT. This sequence encodes CASSIPGTSGTDTQYF. The full variable domain, its missing parts supplied by reference TRBV19 and TRBJ2-3, is DGGITQSPKYLFRKEGQNVTLSCEQNLNHDAMYWYRQDPGQGLRLIYYSQIVNDFQKGDIAEGYSVSREKKESFPLTVTSAQKNPTAFYLCASSIPGTSGTDTQYFGPGTRLTVL.

In its sample, this clonotype was seen many times. The CDR3 bases are TGTGCCAGCAGCCAAGAAGGGGCCACTGAAGCTTTCTTT. Translating it yields CASSQEGATEAFF. The V gene is TRBV7-3, the J gene TRBJ1-1, with a tentative D call TRBD1 (5 bases). V was cut by 5 bases and J by 4 bases, with 11 bases left in between. Germline CDR1 is SGHTA and CDR2 is FQGTGA. The CDR3 runs to 13 residues. Full variable domain (missing parts from reference TRBV7-3 and TRBJ1-1): GAGVSQTPSNKVTEKGKYVELRCDPISGHTALYWYRQSLGQGPEFLIYFQGTGAADDSGLPNDRFFAVRPEGSVSTLKIQRTERGDSAVYLCASSQEGATEAFFGQGTRLTVV.

The chain couples TRBV10-2 to TRBJ2-7; maybe TRBD1 (6 bases). Germline loops: CDR1 WSHSY, CDR2 SAAADI. The CDR3 has 13 residues. Between the trimmed V and J ends, which lost 3 bases and 4 bases, there was a span of 10 bases. The DNA of the CDR3 is TGCGCCAGCAGTGAAGGGGGTTATTACGAGCAGTACTTC. This encodes CASSEGGYYEQYF.

The table lists this clonotype with many counts. The chain carries TRBV20-1 and TRBJ1-2; weak D call: TRBD1 (5 bases). Germline CDR1 is DFQATT and CDR2 is SNEGSKA (reference sequence). CDR3 size: 17 residues. Trimming left V 0 bases short and J 7 bases short, with 24 bases between. CDR3 in DNA: TGCAGTGCTAGAGAACTTTACGCGGCAGGGCTAAATCGTGGCTACACCTTC. Its protein product is CSARELYAAGLNRGYTF.

In regard to this clonotype: The limits of the CDR3 on the DNA are not certain, so only TCRdb's listed CDR3 is given. The V call is TRBV20-1, the J call TRBJ2-1; the table's D call, TRBD2, was not checked against the DNA. The CDR3 is 13 amino acids in total, end residues counted. Germline V gene sequence: CDR1 DFQATT, CDR2 SNEGSKA (reference sequence). CDR3 region: CSVASGAHNEHFF.

V usage is TRBV9 and J usage is TRBJ2-5; tentative D call: TRBD2 (5 bases). The CDR3 runs to 17 residues. V was cut by 0 bases and J by 2 bases, with 17 bases left in between. Germline values: CDR1 SGDLS, CDR2 YYNGEE. This CDR3 is CASSVGLNSGRQETQYF. The CDR3 DNA is TGTGCCAGCAGCGTAGGGTTAAACTCGGGAAGGCAAGAGACCCAGTACTTC. The full variable domain, its missing parts supplied by reference TRBV9 and TRBJ2-5, is DSGVTQTPKHLITATGQRVTLRCSPRSGDLSVYWYQQSLDQGLQFLIQYYNGEERAKGNILERFSAQQFPDLHSELNLSSLELGDSALYFCASSVGLNSGRQETQYFGPGTRLLVL.

The chain recombines TRBV12-3 or TRBV12-4 with TRBJ2-2; tentatively, D is TRBD2 (6 bases). V gave up 7 bases and J gave up 1 base, with 10 bases separating them. The CDR3 contains 14 residues. The chain's CDR3 is CASKGGQNTGELFF. Written as DNA, the CDR3 is TGTGCCAGCAAGGGAGGACAGAACACCGGGGAGCTGTTTTTT.

This clonotype was counted once. A read error is possible here, since a much larger clone lies one base away. V usage is TRBV28 and J usage is TRBJ1-2; D is uncertain. Germline assignment: CDR1 MDHEN and CDR2 SYDVKM. The CDR3 extends over 14 amino acids. V dropped 4 bases and J dropped 0 bases, with 9 bases sitting between them. In nucleotides, the CDR3 is TGTGCCAGCAGTTCAAGGCATGCTAACTATGGCTACACCTTC. Translated, it gives CASSSRHANYGYTF.

This chain links TRBV7-9 with TRBJ2-5; TRBD2 matches at 12 bases. The germline gives CDR1 SEHNR, CDR2 FQNEAQ (reference sequence). V was clipped by 3 bases and J by 4 bases; unmatched bases: 3. CDR3 length: 15 residues. The CDR3 sequence is CASSFRTSGVETQYF. In DNA form, the CDR3 reads TGTGCCAGCAGCTTCCGGACTAGCGGGGTAGAGACCCAGTACTTC.

The chain joins TRBV24-1 to TRBJ2-1, with 10 bases identical to TRBD1. CDR1 is KGHDR, CDR2 SFDVKD, per germline. Trimming cost V 4 bases and J 7 bases; bases outside gene matches: 6. The CDR3 consists of 15 residues. The CDR3: CATSDHRTGGNEQFF. CDR3 sequence (DNA): TGTGCCACCAGTGACCATAGGACAGGGGGGAATGAGCAGTTCTTC.